A single sample gave rise to the 4 T cell receptor beta chains below, sequenced in a study of siplizumab effects on memory and regulatory T cells. Clones were sequenced by immunoSEQ multiplex PCR, and TCRdb holds only the in-frame ones, with some missing. The repertoire has about 91,000 clones, approximately 97% of them found once; the top ten carry 0.031%. Specimen: naive CD4+ T cells sorted from blood. These TCRs come from a human donor in good health.

CDR3 sequence (DNA): TGTGCCAGCAGTGACTCGGGGAACACCGGGGAGCTGTTTTTT. It yields the protein CASSDSGNTGELFF. The chain recombines TRBV6-4 with TRBJ2-2; no clear D. Germline V CDR1 and CDR2: MRHNA, SNTAGT. This CDR3 contains 14 residues. Trimming took 0 bases from V and 1 from J, leaving 3 bases between them.

The rearrangement joins TRBV28 to TRBJ2-2, with 7 positions matching TRBD2. CDR1 MDHEN and CDR2 SYDVKM come from the germline V gene. The CDR3 loop spans 13 amino acids. The ends lost 6 bases at V and 5 bases at J; junction bases unmatched: 3. The CDR3 DNA sequence: TGTGCCAGCAGAAGCGGGGTTACCGGGGAGCTGTTTTTT. Translation gives CASRSGVTGELFF.

This sequence joins TRBV5-4 and TRBJ2-5; 13 nucleotides agree with TRBD2. This CDR3 comprises 16 residues. V was pared by 3 bases and J by 7 bases, with 9 bases of the junction left unmatched. CDR1 is SGHNT and CDR2 is YYREEE in the germline V gene (reference sequence). In DNA form, the CDR3 reads TGTGCCAGCAGCTCGGGACTAGCGGGGCCACCAGGGACCCAGTACTTC. This translates into CASSSGLAGPPGTQYF.

This sequence joins TRBV14 and TRBJ2-7; TRBD1 matches 10 bases. V was clipped by 3 bases and J by 3 bases; unmatched bases: 11. The CDR3 consists of 17 residues. CDR1 is SGHDN, CDR2 FVKESK, per germline. CDR3 DNA: TGTGCCAGCAGCCACCTCAACTGGGACAGGGGAAACTACGAGCAGTACTTC. Its protein product is CASSHLNWDRGNYEQYF.